Shown below are 25 T cell receptor beta chains from a single sample sequenced in a study of spatial heterogeneity in lung cancer. One entry per CDR3 protein results from TCRdb running MiXCR on the 5' RACE reads. This sample has about 10,000 distinct CDR3 sequences, with 6.1% found just once. Noted time point: sample taken at primary tumor resection. This sample comprised normal lung tissue next to the tumor, obtained at surgery. All receptors come from a male donor with early-stage non-small cell lung cancer.

The chain joins TRBV9 to TRBJ1-2; D ambiguous. V was trimmed by 4 bases and J by 4 bases, leaving 14 bases between them. CDR1 and CDR2 (germline): SGDLS, YYNGEE. This CDR3 is 14 amino acids long. The CDR3 region is CASSPRTEIYGYTF. For the CDR3, the DNA is TGTGCCAGCAGCCCCCGGACGGAAATCTATGGCTACACCTTC.

Judged by abundance, this clonotype is medium-sized. The J gene is TRBJ2-3, the V gene TRBV7-2; 9 nucleotides line up with TRBD2. Per germline, CDR1 SGHTA and CDR2 FQGNSA. With 1 base clipped from V and 13 bases from J, the junction kept 9 bases outside the gene matches. The CDR3 spans 14 residues. CDR3 bases: TGTGCCAGCAGCTTAGATCAAGCGGGAGGCCTCGAGTATTTT. The encoded protein is CASSLDQAGGLEYF.

The chain links TRBV9 to TRBJ2-2; D gene ambiguous. Trimming took 0 bases from V and 2 from J, leaving 8 bases between them. The CDR3 is made up of 15 amino acids. CDR1 is SGDLS and CDR2 is YYNGEE in the germline V gene. DNA for the CDR3: TGTGCCAGCAGCGTAGAATACTATAACACCGGGGAGCTGTTTTTT. As protein: CASSVEYYNTGELFF.

This clonotype was seen repeatedly, ten times or more. This chain uses TRBV5-6 with TRBJ2-3; D perhaps matches TRBD2 (5 bases). V lost 0 bases to trimming and J lost 0 bases, with 11 bases between them. Germline CDR1 is SGHDT and CDR2 is YYEEEE. This CDR3 region has 16 residues. The CDR3 nucleotides read TGTGCCAGCAGCTTGGGATCCGGGGTGAGCACAGATACGCAGTATTTT. Encoded protein: CASSLGSGVSTDTQYF.

This clonotype was counted a single time. This chain joins TRBV27 and TRBJ2-3; D assignment may be TRBD1 or TRBD2 (5 bases each). The length of the CDR3 is 14 residues. In germline, CDR1 is MNHEY, CDR2 SMNVEV (reference sequence). Trimming took 8 bases from V and 2 from J, leaving 14 bases between them. CDR3: CASGLSGATDTQYF. The CDR3 DNA reads TGTGCCAGCGGATTATCCGGGGCCACAGATACGCAGTATTTT.

This chain links TRBV5-4 with TRBJ2-7, with 9 bases that match TRBD1. CDR1 and CDR2 (germline): SGHNT, YYREEE (reference sequence). This CDR3 contains 15 residues. The J segment lost 6 bases and the V segment lost 4 bases, leaving 11 bases of the junction unmatched. CDR3 region: CASSQTGTGSREQYF. The CDR3 DNA is TGTGCCAGCAGCCAGACCGGGACAGGGTCCCGCGAGCAGTACTTC.

This clonotype occurred many times. The chain is built from TRBV20-1 and TRBJ2-3; possibly TRBD1 for D (5 bases). V lost 2 bases to trimming and J lost 0 bases, with 12 bases between them. The germline gives CDR1 DFQATT, CDR2 SNEGSKA (reference sequence). The CDR3 totals 15 residues. CDR3 bases: TGCAGTGCTAGATCCTGGGGCGGTAGCACAGATACGCAGTATTTT. Amino acid sequence: CSARSWGGSTDTQYF.

This clonotype was counted many times. The V and J genes are TRBV5-1 and TRBJ2-7; tentatively, D is TRBD1 (6 bases). Per the germline V gene, CDR1 is SGHRS and CDR2 is YFSETQ. The V end was cut by 3 bases, the J end by 3 bases, with 10 bases between. This CDR3 has 13 amino acids. The CDR3 region is CASSSRTDYEQYF. The CDR3 DNA reads TGCGCCAGCAGCTCCCGGACAGACTACGAGCAGTACTTC.

This clonotype was detected ten times or more. The chain joins TRBV11-2 to TRBJ2-6; D remains unclear. With 3 bases removed from V and 0 bases from J, the gap between germline ends came to 9 bases. Looked up from germline, CDR1 is SGHAT and CDR2 is FQNNGV. The CDR3 has 16 residues. The CDR3 reads CASSFGPTSGANVLTF. CDR3 bases: TGTGCCAGCAGCTTCGGGCCGACCTCTGGGGCCAACGTCCTGACTTTC.

In its sample, this clonotype was seen many times. The chain uses TRBV20-1 and TRBJ1-1, with unresolved D. The germline V gene has CDR1 DFQATT and CDR2 SNEGSKA (reference sequence). The CDR3 consists of 13 residues. Trimming removed 5 bases at V and 1 base at J, with 11 bases between. The CDR3 loop is CSAPQDGNTEAFF. CDR3 bases: TGCAGTGCTCCTCAGGACGGGAACACTGAAGCTTTCTTT.

At least ten counts were recorded for this clonotype. J is TRBJ2-5 and V is TRBV6-2 or TRBV6-3; D is uncertain. V dropped 0 bases and J dropped 5 bases, with 4 bases sitting between them. Germline V gene lookup returns CDR1 MNHEY and CDR2 SVGEGT. The CDR3 has 12 residues. In nucleotides, the CDR3 is TGTGCCAGCAGTTACTCGACGGAGACCCAGTACTTC. This gives the protein CASSYSTETQYF.

For this clonotype: A much larger clone lies one base from this, so it may be a read error. V usage is TRBV7-2 and J usage is TRBJ1-1, with D hard to call. Looked up from germline, CDR1 is SGHTA and CDR2 is FQGNSA. This CDR3 comprises 13 residues. This CDR3 is CASSLATAIEALF. The CDR3 DNA follows: TGTGCCAGCAGCTTAGCCACAGCGATTGAAGCTCTCTTT.

This clonotype showed up many times. The chain joins TRBV13 to TRBJ1-2; the D is unclear. The CDR3 length is 15 residues. Germline V gene sequence: CDR1 PRHDT, CDR2 FYEKMQ (reference sequence). Trimming took off 3 bases at V and 5 bases at J, with 16 bases between the two ends. The CDR3 sequence is CASSFRRHSLYGYTF. For the CDR3, the DNA is TGTGCCAGCAGCTTCAGGAGACACAGCCTTTATGGCTACACCTTC.

This clonotype was found many times. The chain recombines TRBV2 with TRBJ2-7; TRBD2 might be the D (6 bases). Germline-derived CDR1 and CDR2 are SNHLY and FYNNEI. The CDR3 runs 14 residues. Trimming removed 6 bases at V and 2 bases at J, with 14 bases between. The CDR3 loop reads CASRPGTGAYEQYF. The CDR3, as DNA: TGTGCCAGCAGACCCGGGACTGGCGCCTACGAGCAGTACTTC.

This clonotype appeared many times. V usage is TRBV28 and J usage is TRBJ2-1, with D perhaps assigned TRBD1 or TRBD2 (5 bases each). Germline V lookup: CDR1 MDHEN, CDR2 SYDVKM. V dropped 5 bases and J dropped 3 bases, with 14 bases sitting between them. The CDR3 extends over 15 amino acids. CDR3 sequence (DNA): TGTGCCAGCAGTAGCCGTGGGGGACGCTACAATGAGCAGTTCTTC. It translates to CASSSRGGRYNEQFF. Full variable domain (remainder filled in from reference TRBV28 and TRBJ2-1): DVKVTQSSRYLVKRTGEKVFLECVQDMDHENMFWYRQDPGLGLRLIYFSYDVKMKEKGDIPEGYSVSREKKERFSLILESASTNQTSMYLCASSSRGGRYNEQFFGPGTRLTVL.

This clonotype has more than one count but fewer than ten. This chain joins TRBV9 and TRBJ2-2; 9 bases match TRBD2. Trimming at V came to 3 bases and at J to 8 bases, leaving 14 bases not matched to a gene. The CDR3 length is 17 residues. Per germline, CDR1 SGDLS and CDR2 YYNGEE. CDR3 protein: CASSANPEREAFGELFF. The CDR3 DNA is TGTGCCAGCAGCGCCAACCCCGAGCGGGAGGCATTTGGGGAGCTGTTTTTT.

This chain joins TRBV28 and TRBJ2-5; 10 bases are a match to TRBD1. CDR3 size: 15 residues. With 5 bases clipped from V and 5 bases from J, the junction kept 8 bases outside the gene matches. Germline values: CDR1 MDHEN, CDR2 SYDVKM. CDR3 bases: TGTGCCAGCAGTCTGGCCGGGACAGGGGAGGAGACCCAGTACTTC. This sequence encodes CASSLAGTGEETQYF.

This clonotype was recorded many times. The junction departs from the called germline gene at one end, perhaps through a read error. The chain has TRBV20-1 and TRBJ1-4, with 7 bases matching TRBD1. The length of the CDR3 is 14 residues. From germline, CDR1 is DFQATT and CDR2 SNEGSKA (reference sequence). The CDR3 coding sequence is TGCAGTGCGAGAGGACAGGAGGTGACTGAAAAACTGTTTTTT. Its protein is CSARGQEVTEKLFF.

This clonotype was seen many times. The V gene is TRBV5-8, the J gene TRBJ1-2; a possible D gene is TRBD1 (6 bases). V dropped 7 bases and J dropped 4 bases, with 11 bases sitting between them. The CDR3 loop spans 12 amino acids. The germline V gene encodes CDR1 SGHTS and CDR2 YDEGEE. CDR3 protein: CASPWGAYGYTF. In DNA form, the CDR3 reads TGTGCCAGCCCCTGGGGGGCCTATGGCTACACCTTC.

The DNA of the CDR3 is TGTGCCAGCAGTTTGTACAGGGACTTCACCTTC. Translating gives CASSLYRDFTF. The chain carries TRBV12-3 or TRBV12-4 and TRBJ1-2, with D perhaps matching TRBD1 (6 bases). The germline V and J ends were trimmed by 3 bases and 13 bases, with 12 bases remaining between them. This CDR3 is 11 amino acids long.

This clonotype was counted at least ten times. The CDR3 region has the DNA TGTGCCAGCGGCCAGAGACAGTCGAACACTGAAGCTTTCTTT. Its translation: CASGQRQSNTEAFF. The chain is built from TRBV5-5 and TRBJ1-1; the D gene is possibly TRBD1 (5 bases). The CDR3 totals 14 residues. From germline, CDR1 is SGHKS and CDR2 YYEKEE (reference sequence). V was cut by 7 bases and J by 1 base, with 14 bases left in between. The whole variable domain, remainder taken from reference TRBV5-5 and TRBJ1-1, is DAGVTQSPTHLIKTRGQQVTLRCSPISGHKSVSWYQQVLGQGPQFIFQYYEKEERGRGNFPDRFSARQFPNYSSELNVNALLLGDSALYLCASGQRQSNTEAFFGQGTRLTVV.

This clonotype was detected ten times or more. The rearrangement uses TRBV10-3 and TRBJ2-2; D unclear. The germline V gene encodes CDR1 ENHRY and CDR2 SYGVKD. The CDR3 runs to 14 residues. Between the trimmed V and J ends, which lost 4 bases and 9 bases, there was a span of 15 bases. The CDR3 sequence: CAISAADPDRELFF. In DNA form, the CDR3 reads TGTGCCATCAGTGCGGCGGACCCAGACCGGGAGCTGTTTTTT.

This clonotype is medium-sized in the sample. The chain couples TRBV10-3 to TRBJ2-1; no firm D call. V gave up 4 bases and J gave up 5 bases, with 12 bases separating them. The CDR3 is 14 amino acids. In germline, CDR1 is ENHRY, CDR2 SYGVKD. The CDR3: CAISGRTENNEQFF. The CDR3 DNA follows: TGTGCCATCAGTGGTCGGACGGAGAACAATGAGCAGTTCTTC.

There are a few counts of this clonotype. V gene TRBV7-3 combines with J gene TRBJ2-2; 10 bases map to TRBD2. The CDR3 runs 18 residues. In germline, CDR1 is SGHTA, CDR2 FQGTGA. The ends lost 1 base at V and 4 bases at J; junction bases unmatched: 9. This CDR3 is CASSLRPLAGGVTGELFF. CDR3 coding DNA: TGTGCCAGCAGCTTAAGGCCATTAGCGGGAGGTGTCACCGGGGAGCTGTTTTTT.

This clonotype was observed at least ten times. The chain combines TRBV7-6 with TRBJ1-1; TRBD1 agrees at 7 bases. The V and J ends lost 1 base and 6 bases, in that order; junction bases with no gene match: 2. The CDR3 runs 13 residues. Germline CDR1 and CDR2: SGHVS and FNYEAQ. CDR3 amino acids: CASSLDRGPEAFF. In DNA form, the CDR3 reads TGTGCCAGCAGCTTAGACAGGGGTCCTGAAGCTTTCTTT.